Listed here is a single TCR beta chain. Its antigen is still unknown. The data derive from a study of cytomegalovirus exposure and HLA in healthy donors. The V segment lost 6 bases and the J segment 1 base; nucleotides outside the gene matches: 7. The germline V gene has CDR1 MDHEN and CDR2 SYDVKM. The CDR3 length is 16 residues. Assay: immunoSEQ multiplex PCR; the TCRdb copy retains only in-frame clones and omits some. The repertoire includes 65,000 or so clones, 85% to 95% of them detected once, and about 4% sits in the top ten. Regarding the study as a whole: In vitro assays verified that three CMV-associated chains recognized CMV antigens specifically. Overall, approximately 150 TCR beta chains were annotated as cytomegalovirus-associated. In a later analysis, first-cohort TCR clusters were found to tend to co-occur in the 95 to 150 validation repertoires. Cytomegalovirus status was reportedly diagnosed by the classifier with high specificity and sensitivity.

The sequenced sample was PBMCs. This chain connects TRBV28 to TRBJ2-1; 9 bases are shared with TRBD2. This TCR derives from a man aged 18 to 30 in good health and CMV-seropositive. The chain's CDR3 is CASSSGTSFSYNEQFF. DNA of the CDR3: TGTGCCAGCAGCTCCGGGACTAGCTTTTCCTACAATGAGCAGTTCTTC.